This T cell receptor (beta chain) came from a study of blood T cell repertoires in COVID-19. At the level of the study: The United States, Italy and Spain were the sources of the acute and convalescent COVID-19 samples. Nucleic acid was either cDNA or gDNA, and it came from T cells, B-cell-depleted T cells, or PBMCs.

J lost 8 bases, V lost 3 bases, and 9 bases had no gene match. The CDR3 runs to 16 residues. Germline CDR1 is LGHDT and CDR2 is YNNKEL (reference sequence). This clone is a singleton in its sample. Authors' analysis steps: By means of reference gene primer amplification, nucleated cell counts were estimated. Method: immunoSEQ multiplex PCR; TCRdb's copy keeps in-frame clones and lacks some. The DNA gave D and trimming, while V, J and clone size come from that table. In the table there are over 55,000 clones, approximately 92% of which are singletons. V usage is TRBV3-1 (or the pseudogene TRBV3-2) and J usage is TRBJ2-1; 11 bases agree with TRBD2. Source material: peripheral blood. The TCR sequence derives from a man in his 60s with acute or convalescent COVID-19. This CDR3 reads CASSHLSSGRFYEQFF. CDR3 bases: TGTGCCAGCAGCCATCTCTCTAGCGGGAGGTTCTATGAGCAGTTCTTC.